Listed below are T cell receptor beta chains from one sample, sequenced in a study of CD8 T cells in Susac syndrome. TCRdb reanalysed the immunoSEQ multiplex PCR reads using MiXCR and keeps one entry per CDR3 protein. The sample has 25,000 to 30,000 distinct CDR3 sequences, about 93% seen once. Material: CD8+ T cells from PBMCs. These receptor sequences come from a human donor in good health. The CDR3 runs from the conserved cysteine through the conserved F or W. D genes are given only for firm matches. Clone size, where shown, is once, few, many, or a class for clones that have expanded.

d_call clone_size v_call cdr3_aa
NA NA TRBV6-2/TRBV6-3 CASSPDSNGYTF
NA NA TRBV14 CASSSDFEDNYGYTF
NA NA TRBV7-2 CASVPQRRRDTEAFF
NA NA TRBV7-9 CASSLIGRDGYTF
TRBD1 NA TRBV4-1 CASSHKMTGKRGYTF
NA NA TRBV6-5 CASSTGAGGYNEQFF
TRBD1 NA TRBV14 CASSREPRQGGAYEQYF
NA NA TRBV19 CASSPARVYTDTQYF
TRBD1 few TRBV25-1 CASCGTGDYEQYF
NA NA TRBV13 CASSLEGSSSYEQYF
NA NA TRBV23-1 CASSQSRIYSNQPQHF
TRBD1 once TRBV7-2 CASSHTGGGFWPNEQFF